Included here is one T cell receptor (beta chain) sequence, with context. The data are from a study of blood T cell repertoires in COVID-19. On the study more broadly: Nucleic acid was either cDNA or gDNA, and it came from T cells, B-cell-depleted T cells, or PBMCs.

The Seattle site enrolled patients during active infection and followed them longitudinally. The trim removed 2 bases at V and 7 bases at J, leaving 5 bases unmatched. The CDR3 is 15 amino acids. CDR1 and CDR2 (germline): MNHEY, SVGAGI. Assay: immunoSEQ multiplex PCR; the TCRdb copy retains only in-frame clones and omits some. The sample has about 59,000 clones; 80% to 90% are singletons. V is TRBV6-5 and J is TRBJ1-4; 9 bases are shared with TRBD1. The receptor was derived from a man between 60 and 75 years old with COVID-19, enrolled during active disease. The sample taken for sequencing was peripheral blood. CDR3 DNA: TGTGCCAGCAGTTACCTGGACAGGGGATCTGAAAAACTGTTTTTT. Translation gives CASSYLDRGSEKLFF.